This T cell receptor (beta chain) originates from a study of shared clonotypes between healthy human individuals. Study as a whole: Researchers drew samples from two women and a few men aged 18 to 49. Findings and caveats of the study: Donor scarcity curtailed the genetic and exposure-history diversity represented herein.

TCRdb's copy holds only in-frame clones and misses some; the assay was immunoSEQ multiplex PCR. This sample has about 2 million clones, with about 95% found just once. In germline, CDR1 is MNHEY, CDR2 SVGAGI. The ends were cut back, 2 bases at V and 7 bases at J, with 12 bases in the middle. This CDR3 has 15 residues. A remark on this clone: Its matching antigen is unknown.

The sequenced sample was naive CD4+ T cells sorted from blood. The subset denotes: CD45RA+ positively selected. This clonotype was sampled from a man aged 18 to 30 in good health. The V and J genes are TRBV6-5 and TRBJ1-6, with D perhaps TRBD1 (5 bases). The DNA for the CDR3 is TGTGCCAGCAGTTACGGTGCTCAGGGAAATTCACCCCTCCACTTT. The encoded protein is CASSYGAQGNSPLHF.